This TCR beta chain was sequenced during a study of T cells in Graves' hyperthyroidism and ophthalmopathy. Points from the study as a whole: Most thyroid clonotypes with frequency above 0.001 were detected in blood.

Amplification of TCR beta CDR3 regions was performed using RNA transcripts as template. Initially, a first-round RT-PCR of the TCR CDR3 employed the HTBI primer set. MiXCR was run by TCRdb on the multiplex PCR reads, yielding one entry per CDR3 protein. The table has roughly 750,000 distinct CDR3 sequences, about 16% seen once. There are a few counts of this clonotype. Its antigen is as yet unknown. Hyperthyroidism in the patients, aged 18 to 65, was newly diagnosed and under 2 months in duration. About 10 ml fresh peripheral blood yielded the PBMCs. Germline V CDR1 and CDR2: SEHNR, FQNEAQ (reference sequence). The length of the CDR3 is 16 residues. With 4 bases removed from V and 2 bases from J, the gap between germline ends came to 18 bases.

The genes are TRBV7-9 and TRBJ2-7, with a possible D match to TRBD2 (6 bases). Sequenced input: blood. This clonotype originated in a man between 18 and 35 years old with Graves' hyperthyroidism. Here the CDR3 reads CASSYILEGGTYEQYF. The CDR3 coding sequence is TGTGCCAGCAGCTACATTTTGGAGGGAGGAACCTACGAGCAGTACTTC.